This section outlines one TCR beta chain sequence together with its context. Sorted-subset replicate PCR reactions were performed with about 200 ng DNA, corresponding to tens of thousands of T cell genomes. Sequencing used immunoSEQ multiplex PCR; TCRdb keeps in-frame clones, though not all of them. Altogether just over 2,000,000 clones are present, about 95% being singletons, with the ten largest covering 1.1%. These data are taken from a study of shared clonotypes between healthy human individuals. In the naive CD8 group, cells lacked CD45RO and were positively selected for CCR7, so terminally differentiated effector memory CD45RA+ cells were left out. V shed 3 bases, J shed 5 bases, and the junction held 4 bases outside the gene matches. Germline CDR1 reads SGHRS; CDR2 reads YFSETQ. There are 14 residues in the CDR3.

This chain joins TRBV5-1 and TRBJ1-4; the match to TRBD1 covers 7 bases. This clonotype originated in a man in his late teens or twenties in good health. Sequenced material: naive CD8+ T cells sorted from blood. The DNA for the CDR3 is TGCGCCAGCAGCTGGACAGGTACAAATGAAAAACTGTTTTTT. The encoded protein is CASSWTGTNEKLFF.